This T cell receptor beta chain was sequenced for a study of post-analysis software for immune sequencing data. Points from the study as a whole: TRBV segments more frequent in patients than in controls numbered roughly 5 and included TRBV5-6, TRBV5-1 and TRBV20-1. Significantly decreased normalized Chao1 diversity was recorded for multiple sclerosis patients relative to controls.

This clonotype was observed many times. Its target is unknown. V shed 3 bases and J 4 bases; nucleotides not matched to a gene: 4. Germline V gene sequence: CDR1 LNHNV, CDR2 YYDKDF (reference sequence). The CDR3 contains 14 residues. Unique molecular identifiers tagged the TCR beta cDNA libraries. Between about 0.9 and 11 million T cells gave rise to 450,000 to 650,000 cDNA molecules. TCRdb used MiXCR to reprocess the PCR reads, holding one entry per CDR3 protein. The top ten hold around 6% of the sample, which has more than 450,000 distinct CDR3 sequences, around a third seen once. Sequenced material: blood. This TCR came from a girl aged 2 to 17 with multiple sclerosis. The V and J genes are TRBV15 and TRBJ2-5; 8 bases are a match to TRBD1. CDR3 region: CATSSPGTGETQYF. DNA of the CDR3: TGTGCCACCAGCAGCCCCGGGACAGGAGAGACCCAGTACTTC.